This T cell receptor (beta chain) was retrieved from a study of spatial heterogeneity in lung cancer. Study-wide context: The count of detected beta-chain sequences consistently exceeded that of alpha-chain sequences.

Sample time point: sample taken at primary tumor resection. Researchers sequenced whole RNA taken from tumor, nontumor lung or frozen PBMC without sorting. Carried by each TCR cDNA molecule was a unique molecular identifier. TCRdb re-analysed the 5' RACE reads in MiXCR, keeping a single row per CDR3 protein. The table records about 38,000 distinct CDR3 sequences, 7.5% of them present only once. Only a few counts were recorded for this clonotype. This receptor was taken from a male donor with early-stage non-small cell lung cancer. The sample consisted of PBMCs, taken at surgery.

The CDR3 loop is CSVERGLAKNIQYF. CDR3 in DNA: TGCAGTGTTGAGAGGGGGCTAGCCAAAAACATTCAGTACTTC. This chain connects TRBV20-1 to TRBJ2-4; 7 positions agree with TRBD1. Germline values: CDR1 DFQATT, CDR2 SNEGSKA (reference sequence). There are 14 residues in the CDR3. V dropped 7 bases and J dropped 0; count of bases not matched to a gene: 6.